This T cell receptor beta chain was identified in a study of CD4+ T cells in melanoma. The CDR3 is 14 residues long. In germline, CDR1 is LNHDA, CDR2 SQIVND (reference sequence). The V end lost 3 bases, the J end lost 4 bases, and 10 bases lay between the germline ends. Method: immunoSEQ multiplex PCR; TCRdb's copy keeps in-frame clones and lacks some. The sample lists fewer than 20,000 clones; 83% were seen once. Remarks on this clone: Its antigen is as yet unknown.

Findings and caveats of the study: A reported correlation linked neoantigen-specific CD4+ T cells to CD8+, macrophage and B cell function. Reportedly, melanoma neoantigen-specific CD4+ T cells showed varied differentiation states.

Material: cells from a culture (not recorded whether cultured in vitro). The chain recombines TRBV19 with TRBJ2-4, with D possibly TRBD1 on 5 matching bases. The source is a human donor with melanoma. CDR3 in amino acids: CASSIPGLKNIQYF. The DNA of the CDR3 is TGTGCCAGTAGTATTCCAGGGCTGAAAAACATTCAGTACTTC.